The rows below give T cell receptor beta chains drawn from one sample of a study of T cells in Graves' hyperthyroidism and ophthalmopathy. In TCRdb, the multiplex PCR reads were re-called with MiXCR into one record per CDR3 protein. The sample consists of some 770,000 distinct CDR3 sequences, about 17% of them appearing once. Material for sequencing was blood. Receptors originate from a man aged 18 to 29 with Graves' hyperthyroidism. The CDR3 runs from the conserved cysteine through the conserved F or W.

J: TRBJ2-1; V: TRBV7-8; CDR3: CASSHPPGRAKFF
J: TRBJ1-2; V: TRBV7-3; CDR3: CASSLLGGRGYTF
J: TRBJ2-1; V: TRBV29-1; CDR3: CSVRPLAGANNEQFF
J: TRBJ2-1; V: TRBV3-1; CDR3: CASSATGTVDYNEQFF
J: TRBJ2-7; V: TRBV28; CDR3: CASSSVASYEQYF
J: TRBJ1-5; V: TRBV15; CDR3: CATSADRAGRQPQHF
J: TRBJ2-1; V: TRBV13; CDR3: CASSLRGSGSHNEQFF
J: TRBJ2-1; V: TRBV5-6; CDR3: CASSYPWGNNNEQFF
J: TRBJ2-7; V: TRBV15; CDR3: CATSRGTGNEQYF
J: TRBJ2-5; V: TRBV29-1; CDR3: CSVSQKETQYF
J: TRBJ1-5; V: TRBV6-1; CDR3: CASSGTVNQPQHF
J: TRBJ1-2; V: TRBV20-1; CDR3: CSARELQGSYGYTF
J: TRBJ1-3; V: TRBV7-2; CDR3: CASSQGQPITGNTIYF
J: TRBJ2-7; V: TRBV6-1; CDR3: CASRDVSFSYEQYF
J: TRBJ2-1; V: TRBV28; CDR3: CASTSGINEQFF
J: TRBJ2-2; V: TRBV6-2/TRBV6-3; CDR3: CASGTQSKKTGELFF
J: TRBJ2-3; V: TRBV4-1; CDR3: CASSQLAGATQYF
J: TRBJ1-5; V: TRBV28; CDR3: CASSLIQGLYNQPQHF
J: TRBJ2-7; V: TRBV20-1; CDR3: CSARDLGDGATYEQYF
J: TRBJ2-7; V: TRBV27; CDR3: CASRELRGEQYF
J: TRBJ2-7; V: TRBV20-1; CDR3: CSARPENYEQYF
J: TRBJ1-3; V: TRBV19; CDR3: CASIGPLGGNTIYF
J: TRBJ2-1; V: TRBV28; CDR3: CASRGAGGPEDEQFF
J: TRBJ1-2; V: TRBV7-9; CDR3: CASSLWGEADYGYTF
J: TRBJ2-2; V: TRBV6-1; CDR3: CASSTRLVGELFF